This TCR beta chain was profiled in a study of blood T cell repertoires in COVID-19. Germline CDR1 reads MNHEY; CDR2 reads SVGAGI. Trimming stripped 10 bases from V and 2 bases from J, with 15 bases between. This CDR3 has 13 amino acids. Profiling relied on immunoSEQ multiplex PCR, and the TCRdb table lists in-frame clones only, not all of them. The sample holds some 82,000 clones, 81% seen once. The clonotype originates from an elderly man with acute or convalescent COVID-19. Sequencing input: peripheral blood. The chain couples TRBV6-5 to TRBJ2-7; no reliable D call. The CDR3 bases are TGTGCCACCCAGCGAACTACCGCCTACGAGCAGTACTTC. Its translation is CATQRTTAYEQYF.